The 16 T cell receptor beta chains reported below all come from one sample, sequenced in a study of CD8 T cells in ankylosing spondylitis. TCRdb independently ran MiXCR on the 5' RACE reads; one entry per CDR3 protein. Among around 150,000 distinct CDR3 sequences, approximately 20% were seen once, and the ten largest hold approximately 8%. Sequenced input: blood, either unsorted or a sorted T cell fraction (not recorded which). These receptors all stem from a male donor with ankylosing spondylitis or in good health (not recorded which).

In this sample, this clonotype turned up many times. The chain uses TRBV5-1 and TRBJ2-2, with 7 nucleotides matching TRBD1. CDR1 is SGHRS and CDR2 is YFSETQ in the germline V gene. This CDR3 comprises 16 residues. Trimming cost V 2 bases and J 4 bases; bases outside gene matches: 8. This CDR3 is CASSLQGRRRTGELFF. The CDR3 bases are TGCGCCAGCAGCTTACAGGGGCGACGTCGCACCGGGGAGCTGTTTTTT.

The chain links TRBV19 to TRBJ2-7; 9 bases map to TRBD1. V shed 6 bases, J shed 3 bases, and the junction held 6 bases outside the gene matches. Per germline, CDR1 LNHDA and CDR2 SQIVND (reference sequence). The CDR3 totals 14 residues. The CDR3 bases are TGTGCCAGTAGCTCGTCGGGACAGGGCTACGAGCAGTACTTC. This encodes CASSSSGQGYEQYF.

This CDR3 reads CASSSRPSNQETQYF. DNA for the CDR3: TGTGCCAGCAGTTCCCGACCCTCGAACCAAGAGACCCAGTACTTC. V is TRBV27 and J is TRBJ2-5; D gene unclear. Per germline, CDR1 MNHEY and CDR2 SMNVEV (reference sequence). This CDR3 is built from 15 residues. The V gene lost 4 bases and the J gene lost 0 bases, with 12 bases spanning the gap.

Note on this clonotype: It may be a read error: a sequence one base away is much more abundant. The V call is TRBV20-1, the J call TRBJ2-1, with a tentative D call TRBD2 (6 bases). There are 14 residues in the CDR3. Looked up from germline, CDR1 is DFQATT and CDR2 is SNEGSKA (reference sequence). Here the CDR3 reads CSARGVSGNNAQFF. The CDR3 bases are TGCAGTGCTAGAGGGGTTAGCGGTAACAATGCGCAGTTCTTC.

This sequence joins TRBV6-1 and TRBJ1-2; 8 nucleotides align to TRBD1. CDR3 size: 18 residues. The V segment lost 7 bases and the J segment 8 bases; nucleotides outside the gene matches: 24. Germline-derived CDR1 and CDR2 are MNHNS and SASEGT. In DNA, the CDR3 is TGTGCCAGCATCGTGGCGTTTGTATGGGGGACAGGAACCTACGGCTACACCTTC. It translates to CASIVAFVWGTGTYGYTF.

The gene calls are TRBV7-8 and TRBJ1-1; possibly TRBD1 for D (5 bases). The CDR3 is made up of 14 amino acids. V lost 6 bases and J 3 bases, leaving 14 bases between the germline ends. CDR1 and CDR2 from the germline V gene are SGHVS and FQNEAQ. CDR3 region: CASSQGTGYTEAFF. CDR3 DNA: TGTGCCAGCAGTCAGGGCACGGGTTACACTGAAGCTTTCTTT.

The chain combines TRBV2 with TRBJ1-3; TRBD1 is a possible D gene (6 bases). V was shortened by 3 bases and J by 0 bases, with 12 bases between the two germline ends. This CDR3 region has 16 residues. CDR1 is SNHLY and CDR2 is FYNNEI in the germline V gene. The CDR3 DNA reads TGTGCCAGCAGTGATAACAGGGCCCTCTCTGGAAACACCATATATTTT. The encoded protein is CASSDNRALSGNTIYF.

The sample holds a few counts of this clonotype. The CDR3 is CASSIRQGFYNEQFF. CDR3 sequence (DNA): TGTGCCAGTAGTATACGGCAGGGATTTTACAATGAGCAGTTCTTC. This chain links TRBV19 with TRBJ2-1, with D perhaps TRBD1 (5 bases). The CDR3 spans 15 residues. The V gene lost 2 bases and the J gene lost 4 bases, with 12 bases spanning the gap. CDR1 and CDR2 from the germline V gene are LNHDA and SQIVND (reference sequence).

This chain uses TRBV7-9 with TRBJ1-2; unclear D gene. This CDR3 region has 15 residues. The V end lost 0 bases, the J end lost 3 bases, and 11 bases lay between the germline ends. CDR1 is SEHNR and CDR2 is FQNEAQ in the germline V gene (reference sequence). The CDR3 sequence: CASSLAVDSHYGYTF. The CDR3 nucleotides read TGTGCCAGCAGCTTAGCGGTGGACTCTCACTATGGCTACACCTTC.

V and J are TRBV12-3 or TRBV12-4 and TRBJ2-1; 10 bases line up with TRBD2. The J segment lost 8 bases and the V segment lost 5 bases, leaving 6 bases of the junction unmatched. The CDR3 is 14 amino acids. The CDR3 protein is CASSQGLASDEQFF. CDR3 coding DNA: TGTGCCAGCAGTCAGGGACTAGCGTCGGATGAGCAGTTCTTC.

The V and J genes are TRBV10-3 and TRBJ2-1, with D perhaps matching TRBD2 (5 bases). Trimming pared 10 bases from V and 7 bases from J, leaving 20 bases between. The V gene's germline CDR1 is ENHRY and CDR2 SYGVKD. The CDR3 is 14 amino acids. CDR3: CATGGASSGNEQFF. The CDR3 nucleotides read TGTGCCACAGGAGGCGCTAGCTCGGGGAATGAGCAGTTCTTC.

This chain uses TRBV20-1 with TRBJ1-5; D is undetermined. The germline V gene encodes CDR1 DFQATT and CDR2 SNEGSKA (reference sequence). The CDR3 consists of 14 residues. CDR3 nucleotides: TGCAGCTCGCCTGGTGAGGGAGCTAGACAGCCCCAGCATTTT. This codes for CSSPGEGARQPQHF.

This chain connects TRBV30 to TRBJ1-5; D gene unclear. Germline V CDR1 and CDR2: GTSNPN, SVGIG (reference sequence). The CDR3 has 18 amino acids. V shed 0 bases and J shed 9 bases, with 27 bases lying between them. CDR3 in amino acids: CAWSVPVVAGPMYWPQHF. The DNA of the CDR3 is TGTGCCTGGAGTGTACCGGTGGTGGCAGGACCCATGTATTGGCCCCAGCATTTT.

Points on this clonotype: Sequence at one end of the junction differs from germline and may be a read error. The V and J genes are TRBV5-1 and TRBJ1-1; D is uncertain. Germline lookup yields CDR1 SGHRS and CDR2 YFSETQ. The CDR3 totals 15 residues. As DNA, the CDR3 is TGCGTCAGCAGCTTGGATCTGGGTCTGAACACTGAAGCTTTCTTT. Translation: CVSSLDLGLNTEAFF.

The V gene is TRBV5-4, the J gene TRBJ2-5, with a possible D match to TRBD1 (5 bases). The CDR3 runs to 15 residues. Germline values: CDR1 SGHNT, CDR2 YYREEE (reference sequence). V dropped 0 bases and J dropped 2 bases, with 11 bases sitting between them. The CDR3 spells CASSLAVTAQETQYF. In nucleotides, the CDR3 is TGTGCCAGCAGCTTGGCCGTGACAGCTCAAGAGACCCAGTACTTC.

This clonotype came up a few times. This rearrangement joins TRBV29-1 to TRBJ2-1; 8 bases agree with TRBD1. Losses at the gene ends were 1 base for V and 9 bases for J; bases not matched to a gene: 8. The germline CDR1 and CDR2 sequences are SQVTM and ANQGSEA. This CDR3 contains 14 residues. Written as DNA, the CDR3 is TGCAGCGTTGAAGTGAAACAGGGGGGAGGTGAGCAGTTCTTC. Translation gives CSVEVKQGGGEQFF.